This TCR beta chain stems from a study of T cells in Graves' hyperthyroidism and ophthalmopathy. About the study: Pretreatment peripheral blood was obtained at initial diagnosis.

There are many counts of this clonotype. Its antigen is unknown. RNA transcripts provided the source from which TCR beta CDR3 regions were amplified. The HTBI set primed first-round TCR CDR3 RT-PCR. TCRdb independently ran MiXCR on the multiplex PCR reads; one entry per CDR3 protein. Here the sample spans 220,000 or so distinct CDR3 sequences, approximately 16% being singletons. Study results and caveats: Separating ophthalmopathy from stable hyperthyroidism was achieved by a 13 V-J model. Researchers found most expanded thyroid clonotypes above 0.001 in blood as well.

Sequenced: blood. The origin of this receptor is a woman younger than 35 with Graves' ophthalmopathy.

The CDR3 loop is CASSTPGTGGSSPLHF. The CDR3 DNA sequence: TGTGCCAGCAGTACACCCGGGACAGGGGGCAGTTCACCCCTCCACTTT. The chain employs TRBV28 and TRBJ1-6, with TRBD1 matching 12 bases. The junction had 8 bases not matched to a gene; V was cut back by 5 bases and J by 9 bases. The CDR3 is 16 amino acids. Germline CDR1 and CDR2: MDHEN and SYDVKM.